This TCR beta chain was profiled in a study of vaccination effects on CD4 cells after COVID-19. Assay used: immunoSEQ multiplex PCR; TCRdb lists only in-frame clones, some missing. This table has under 80,000 clones, 76% appearing once. ViraFEST used viral peptide pools to expand antigen-specific CD4+ T cells before sequencing. CD4+ T cell isolation took place after 10 days of culture. The vaccine given was either BNT162b2 or mRNA-1273, in two doses. Vaccinated participants had no history of SARS-CoV-2 infection and tested negative for nucleocapsid antibodies. Half-medium changes using IL-2 medium occurred on days 3 and 7. Germline V gene lookup returns CDR1 SNHLY and CDR2 FYNNEI. The CDR3 consists of 17 residues. V dropped 2 bases and J dropped 0 bases, with 16 bases sitting between them. To note about this clone: Its antigen is not identified. Other DNA sequences within the sample encode an identical CDR3.

Findings and limits, study-wide: The study, lacking early post-infection timepoints, had few convalescent patients.

V and J are TRBV2 and TRBJ1-2; the D is unclear. The material was CD4+ T cells from PBMCs cultured with HCoV-OC43 spike peptides, obtained after COVID-19 vaccination. The subset here: HCoV-OC43 spike overlapping peptide pool stimulation. The receptor was derived from a human donor who received a COVID-19 vaccine. CDR3: CASSEFVGSTANYGYTF. CDR3 bases: TGTGCCAGCAGTGAATTTGTCGGGTCTACAGCTAACTATGGCTACACCTTC.